This entry concerns a single T cell receptor beta chain. What this receptor recognizes is not known. No base-level quality is on record; no much larger clone is a single base apart. Trimming takes 6 bases from V and 6 bases from J, and the germline ends sit 8 bases apart. The CDR3 covers 10 residues, taking in both the cysteine and the phenylalanine. The kept DNA is CDR3 alone, 30 bases in frame from the first base. CDR1 and CDR2 (DFQATT, SNEGSKA) derive from the germline V gene (reference sequence). Using the deep immunoSEQ assay, multiplex PCR amplified TCR CDR3 regions from genomic DNA. Extracted genomic DNA from each cell subset was distributed evenly across all wells of several immunoSEQ 96-well plates, and each plate was treated as a replicate. Each replicate PCR for sorted subsets received around 0.2 ug genomic DNA, equal to tens of thousands of T cell genomes. Purified libraries were quantified with a Qubit 3.0 fluorometer, sized on a Bioanalyzer 2100, and re-quantified with the KAPA Library Quantification kit. Every immunoSEQ 96-well plate was sequenced on a dedicated single-read 150-cycle Illumina NextSeq 550 flow cell. Concerning the study's data processing: Because the immunoSEQ output included only junctional sequences and no quality scores, the filtering could not be the same as the filtering used for full-length reads. Sequences were annotated with PyIR, a Python wrapper for IgBLAST v1.9, using IMGT germline references to assign V/J genes and CDR3. Any read was removed if the V/J assignment was weak (E-value above 1e-6), the CDR3 was missing, or the read contained stop codons, out-of-frame junctions, or ambiguous translated residues. V3J clonotypes were defined as sequences sharing an identical inferred V gene, J gene, and CDR3 amino acid sequence. To compute the percentage overlap between repertoires, the number of shared unique clonotypes was divided by the size of the smaller repertoire. Richness of each repertoire was evaluated using RTK rarefaction, the Chao1 estimator, and Recon v2.1 estimates of unobserved clonotypes. Generation probabilities for all TCRbeta clonotypes obtained by the gDNA method from a handful of donors were computed using OLGA. TCRdb holds this immuneACCESS table with in-frame rearrangements only. Some clones are missing; in checked studies, unresolved V genes explain under half, and the rest has no known cause. The V and J calls and the clone size are those of that table, but D and trimming were determined from the DNA. The sample table holds about 600,000 clones, of which around 95% were seen once. Roughly 0.1% of the sample belongs to the ten largest clones.

This sample is part of a study of shared clonotypes between healthy human individuals (dated by TCRdb to 2020 to 2021). Looking at the study overall: A couple of women and three men aged 18 to 49 years were included in the cohort. For each donor, three plates each were used for CD4 naive and CD4 memory, two plates were used for CD8 naive, and one plate was used for CD8 memory. Per donor, leukapheresis produced somewhere between about 0.94 and 9 billion PBMCs. To estimate repertoire size and how much clonotype sharing occurs between individuals, the study deeply sequenced the blood TCR repertoires of about five healthy adults. To increase sequencing depth and limit assay-specific biases, TCR repertoire library preparation and sequencing were carried out by different laboratories using diverse techniques. The full study reports these points: The small number of donors limited the genetic and exposure-history diversity represented. When several donors were compared, the shared fraction of clonotypes was 5% to 6.5% for naive CD4, roughly 3.3% for naive CD8, roughly 2.5% for memory CD4, and roughly 0.4% for memory CD8. Sampling was restricted to blood, and TCR repertoires in tissues likely differ from the TCR repertoires found in blood. Rarefaction of sorted-subset datasets indicated incomplete sequencing despite the large sequencing depth. Based on pairwise subsampling, the degree of clonotype sharing among donors was expected to be affected by sequencing depth. Clonotypes shared by all four sorted-subset donors showed higher generation probabilities than non-shared clonotypes. Estimated clonotype richness was generally larger for naive than for memory subsets.

CD8 naive samples were CD45RO-negative cells positively selected for CCR7, giving a CD45RA+CCR7+ population that excluded TemRA cells. Donors were healthy HIV-negative adults with no recently reported acute infections or vaccinations. All donors were Caucasian adults living in Nashville, Tennessee, USA. After blood collection by leukapheresis, PBMCs were isolated using Ficoll-Histopaque density gradient centrifugation and then cryopreserved in the vapor phase of liquid nitrogen. Analytical flow cytometry was used to check the purity and quantity of each magnetically sorted T cell population. From each sorted fraction, genomic DNA was isolated and quantified by UV absorbance on a Nanodrop 2000c.

Recombination joined TRBV20-1 with TRBJ2-5; the D gene is not confidently resolved. Sequencing input: naive CD8+ T cells sorted from blood. Read against the paper, the sample's cell subset or site label means: CD45RA+CCR7+. This receptor was obtained from a woman aged 25-40 years in good health. The DNA is TGCAGTGCACGATCCAAGACCCAGTACTTC. The translation is CSARSKTQYF.